This TCR beta chain was sequenced during a study of brain metastases from non-small cell lung cancer. The protocol was immunoSEQ multiplex PCR, while the TCRdb copy is restricted to in-frame clones and leaves out a portion. This sample has 4,000 to 5,000 clones, with roughly 85% found just once. Points on this clone: Its antigen is unidentified.

The CDR3 covers 13 residues. The germline V gene has CDR1 MRHNA and CDR2 SNTAGT. The V end lost 4 bases, the J end lost 7 bases, and 8 bases lay between the germline ends. Regarding the study as a whole: T-cell infiltration was lower in brain metastases than primaries (P < 0.001). Expanded T-cell clones appeared in approximately 60% of brain metastases over primaries. Metastases had sparse T cells but largely shared repertoires with primaries.

This TCR derives from a donor aged 40 or older with non-small cell lung cancer. The chain uses TRBV6-4 and TRBJ1-6; no clear D gene. The sequencing sample was made of primary lung tumor tissue. CDR3 in DNA: TGTGCCAGCAGTGCCACGGGGAATTCACCCCTCCACTTT. Protein product: CASSATGNSPLHF.